Following are 9 T cell receptor beta chains from one sample sequenced in a study of cytomegalovirus exposure and HLA in healthy donors. PCR was performed using 60 Vbeta and 13 Jbeta primers. Generated by immunoSEQ multiplex PCR, the TCRdb table keeps only in-frame clones and is missing some. This table holds 160,000 or so clones, approximately 81% found once. Sequencing used PBMCs. These receptors all stem from a man younger than 35 in good health and CMV-seronegative.

V and J are TRBV29-1 and TRBJ2-2; 7 positions agree with TRBD2. J gave up 7 bases and V 4 bases, and 12 bases lay outside the gene matches. Germline CDR1 SQVTM, CDR2 ANQGSEA. The CDR3 contains 15 residues. CDR3 nucleotides: TGCAGCGTTGGAGGCAGCGGGGCCGGCGGCGGGGAGCTGTTTTTT. As protein: CSVGGSGAGGGELFF.

This clone turned up a few times. This chain's CDR3 is CASSLVETQYF. The CDR3 coding sequence is TGTGCCAGCAGCCTAGTTGAGACCCAGTACTTC. The chain is built from TRBV6-1 and TRBJ2-5; no firm D call. CDR1 and CDR2 from the germline V gene are MNHNS and SASEGT. There are 11 residues in the CDR3. V gave up 6 bases and J gave up 5 bases, with 7 bases separating them.

The rearrangement uses TRBV7-3 and TRBJ2-7; 9 nucleotides line up with TRBD2. Germline V gene data show CDR1 as SGHTA and CDR2 as FQGTGA. V lost 8 bases and J lost 1; bases outside the gene matches: 9. There are 15 residues in the CDR3. The DNA for the CDR3 is TGTGCCAGCCGACCAGCGGGAGGTAGATCCTACGAGCAGTACTTC. Its protein is CASRPAGGRSYEQYF.

The chain recombines TRBV19 with TRBJ2-3, with a tentative D call TRBD2 (5 bases). This CDR3 is built from 14 residues. V lost 9 bases and J lost 2, with 15 bases in between. CDR1 and CDR2 from the germline V gene are LNHDA and SQIVND (reference sequence). In nucleotides, the CDR3 is TGTGCCAGCACCCCATCGGGGTCCACAGATACGCAGTATTTT. This encodes CASTPSGSTDTQYF.

The chain recombines TRBV7-6 with TRBJ2-1; 15 bases line up with TRBD2. V shed 5 bases, J shed 8 bases, and the junction held 13 bases outside the gene matches. Germline-derived CDR1 and CDR2 are SGHVS and FNYEAQ. The CDR3 runs 18 residues. This chain's CDR3 is CASSTGRRTSGRVDEQFF. The CDR3 DNA reads as TGTGCCAGCAGCACCGGCCGCAGGACTAGCGGGAGGGTAGATGAGCAGTTCTTC.

The rearrangement joins TRBV28 to TRBJ2-7; TRBD2 agrees at 10 bases. This CDR3 spans 14 amino acids. The germline V gene encodes CDR1 MDHEN and CDR2 SYDVKM. The V gene end was trimmed by 5 bases and the J gene end by 4 bases; junction bases not matched to a gene: 5. In DNA, the CDR3 is TGTGCCAGCAGTATAGCGGGAGGAATGTACGAGCAGTACTTC. It encodes CASSIAGGMYEQYF.

This clone was observed a few times. The gene calls are TRBV10-3 and TRBJ1-2; a possible D gene is TRBD1 (6 bases). CDR3 length: 14 amino acids. Trimming took off 3 bases at V and 5 bases at J, with 13 bases between the two ends. The germline V gene has CDR1 ENHRY and CDR2 SYGVKD. For the CDR3, the DNA is TGTGCCATCAGTGAAGAGGGGGTCGGGTATGGCTACACCTTC. This encodes CAISEEGVGYGYTF.

The V gene is TRBV9, the J gene TRBJ2-1; 8 bases are a match to TRBD2. V gave up 0 bases and J gave up 3 bases; unmatched junction bases: 5. Germline V gene lookup returns CDR1 SGDLS and CDR2 YYNGEE. The CDR3 length is 16 residues. CDR3 residues: CASSVEAGGGYNEQFF. The CDR3 coding sequence is TGTGCCAGCAGCGTAGAGGCGGGAGGAGGCTACAATGAGCAGTTCTTC.

V and J are TRBV19 and TRBJ1-2; TRBD1 aligns across 7 bases. The length of the CDR3 is 15 residues. The V gene end was trimmed by 4 bases and the J gene end by 1 base; junction bases not matched to a gene: 6. Germline V gene sequence: CDR1 LNHDA, CDR2 SQIVND (reference sequence). The CDR3 DNA is TGTGCCAGTAGTACTTCGACAGGGCGTAACTATGGCTACACCTTC. This translates into CASSTSTGRNYGYTF.